This is a list of T cell receptor beta chains from one sample in a study of blood T cell repertoires in COVID-19. TCRdb's table, derived via immunoSEQ multiplex PCR, lists solely in-frame clones and lacks some. The sample lists approximately 300,000 clones, 85% to 90% occurring once. The sequenced material came from peripheral blood. All receptors derive from a man aged 35-49 years with acute or convalescent COVID-19. The CDR3 runs from the conserved cysteine through the conserved F or W. Fields, in order: D gene, J gene, clone size, V gene, CDR3 protein, CDR3 DNA. The D gene is left open where the match is weak. Clone size appears in some rows only: once, few, many, or a class for an expanded clone.

D gene: TRBD1
J gene: TRBJ2-1
clone size: .
V gene: TRBV5-1
CDR3 protein: CASSWITGTGGEQFF
CDR3 DNA: TGCGCCAGCAGCTGGATAACCGGGACAGGGGGCGAGCAGTTCTTC

D gene: TRBD1
J gene: TRBJ1-2
clone size: .
V gene: TRBV20-1
CDR3 protein: CSASRGQGRNYGYTF
CDR3 DNA: TGCAGTGCTAGTAGGGGACAGGGCCGTAACTATGGCTACACCTTC

D gene: TRBD2
J gene: TRBJ2-7
clone size: .
V gene: TRBV3-1/TRBV3-2
CDR3 protein: CASSQDRWVAGVNYEQYF
CDR3 DNA: TGTGCCAGCAGCCAAGATCGCTGGGTAGCGGGGGTTAACTACGAGCAGTACTTC

D gene: TRBD1
J gene: TRBJ1-2
clone size: .
V gene: TRBV25-1
CDR3 protein: CASGRGYGYTF
CDR3 DNA: TGTGCCAGTGGCAGGGGGTATGGCTACACCTTC

D gene: .
J gene: TRBJ1-5
clone size: .
V gene: TRBV10-3
CDR3 protein: CAISSEGRNQPQHF
CDR3 DNA: TGTGCCATCAGTTCCGAGGGTCGCAATCAGCCCCAGCATTTT

D gene: .
J gene: TRBJ1-5
clone size: .
V gene: TRBV19
CDR3 protein: CASRGKEGLETLGNQPQHF
CDR3 DNA: TGTGCCAGTAGAGGAAAGGAGGGTTTGGAGACGTTGGGGAATCAGCCCCAGCATTTT

D gene: TRBD2
J gene: TRBJ2-3
clone size: .
V gene: TRBV30
CDR3 protein: CAWNGGGLSTDTQYF
CDR3 DNA: TGTGCCTGGAATGGCGGGGGGCTTAGCACAGATACGCAGTATTTT

D gene: .
J gene: TRBJ2-7
clone size: .
V gene: TRBV5-1
CDR3 protein: CASSAQPTGTHYEQYF
CDR3 DNA: TGCGCCAGCAGCGCGCAGCCAACCGGGACACATTACGAGCAGTACTTC

D gene: .
J gene: TRBJ1-2
clone size: .
V gene: TRBV27
CDR3 protein: CASSSTVQGYGYTF
CDR3 DNA: TGTGCCAGCAGTTCGACGGTTCAGGGCTATGGCTACACCTTC

D gene: TRBD2
J gene: TRBJ2-2
clone size: .
V gene: TRBV4-2
CDR3 protein: CASSQDPAGHTGELFF
CDR3 DNA: TGTGCCAGCAGCCAAGATCCAGCGGGGCACACCGGGGAGCTGTTTTTT

D gene: .
J gene: TRBJ2-1
clone size: .
V gene: TRBV12-2
CDR3 protein: CASRPQTRPNEQFF
CDR3 DNA: TGTGCAAGTCGCCCACAGACTAGACCCAATGAGCAGTTCTTC

D gene: TRBD1
J gene: TRBJ1-6
clone size: .
V gene: TRBV28
CDR3 protein: CASSLRQGNSPLHF
CDR3 DNA: TGTGCCAGCAGTTTAAGACAGGGGAATTCACCCCTCCACTTT

D gene: TRBD1
J gene: TRBJ1-2
clone size: .
V gene: TRBV30
CDR3 protein: CAWRGPGGNYGYTF
CDR3 DNA: TGTGCCTGGAGAGGTCCAGGGGGAAACTATGGCTACACCTTC

D gene: TRBD1
J gene: TRBJ1-4
clone size: .
V gene: TRBV5-5
CDR3 protein: CASSTRTGGKGEKLFF
CDR3 DNA: TGTGCCAGCAGCACTCGGACAGGGGGGAAAGGAGAAAAACTGTTTTTT

D gene: TRBD1
J gene: TRBJ1-4
clone size: .
V gene: TRBV7-2
CDR3 protein: CASSFPTDRGELREKLFF
CDR3 DNA: TGTGCCAGCAGCTTTCCCACGGACAGGGGCGAGTTAAGGGAAAAACTGTTTTTT

D gene: TRBD1
J gene: TRBJ2-2
clone size: .
V gene: TRBV11-3
CDR3 protein: CASSSGQGAVGELFF
CDR3 DNA: TGTGCCAGCAGCAGCGGACAGGGGGCGGTCGGGGAGCTGTTTTTT

D gene: .
J gene: TRBJ2-7
clone size: .
V gene: TRBV1
CDR3 protein: CTSSQGDRGFYEQYF
CDR3 DNA: TGCACCAGCAGCCAAGGGGACAGGGGGTTCTACGAGCAGTACTTC

D gene: .
J gene: TRBJ1-5
clone size: .
V gene: TRBV2
CDR3 protein: CASRYPGQNNQPQHF
CDR3 DNA: TGTGCCAGCAGGTACCCAGGGCAGAACAATCAGCCCCAGCATTTT

D gene: TRBD1
J gene: TRBJ1-1
clone size: .
V gene: TRBV12-3/TRBV12-4
CDR3 protein: CASSRPGQKAFF
CDR3 DNA: TGTGCCAGCAGCCGACCGGGACAGAAAGCTTTCTTT

D gene: .
J gene: TRBJ2-7
clone size: .
V gene: TRBV19
CDR3 protein: CAYGYHEQYF
CDR3 DNA: TGTGCGTACGGGTACCACGAGCAGTACTTC

D gene: TRBD1
J gene: TRBJ2-1
clone size: once
V gene: TRBV7-2
CDR3 protein: CASSFWTGVNEQFF
CDR3 DNA: TGTGCCAGCAGCTTTTGGACAGGGGTCAATGAGCAGTTCTTC

D gene: .
J gene: TRBJ1-4
clone size: .
V gene: TRBV4-1
CDR3 protein: CASSRQESTNEKLFF
CDR3 DNA: TGCGCCAGCAGCCGACAGGAATCAACTAATGAAAAACTGTTTTTT

D gene: .
J gene: TRBJ1-1
clone size: .
V gene: TRBV6-6
CDR3 protein: CASSSIENTEAFF
CDR3 DNA: TGTGCCAGCAGTTCTATAGAGAACACTGAAGCTTTCTTT

D gene: TRBD2
J gene: TRBJ2-4
clone size: .
V gene: TRBV18
CDR3 protein: CASSPLTRGGKNIQYF
CDR3 DNA: TGTGCCAGCTCACCACTTACTCGCGGGGGCAAAAACATTCAGTACTTC

D gene: TRBD1
J gene: TRBJ1-5
clone size: .
V gene: TRBV6-5
CDR3 protein: CASSWGQNNQPQHF
CDR3 DNA: TGTGCCAGCAGTTGGGGACAGAACAATCAGCCCCAGCATTTT

D gene: TRBD1
J gene: TRBJ2-5
clone size: .
V gene: TRBV2
CDR3 protein: CATSTGTSEETQYF
CDR3 DNA: TGTGCCACTTCGACAGGGACGTCGGAAGAGACCCAGTACTTC

D gene: TRBD1
J gene: TRBJ1-2
clone size: .
V gene: TRBV6-6
CDR3 protein: CASSYSRTGEGYTF
CDR3 DNA: TGTGCCAGCAGTTACTCGAGGACAGGGGAAGGCTACACCTTC

D gene: TRBD1
J gene: TRBJ1-5
clone size: .
V gene: TRBV10-3
CDR3 protein: CAISESDREGKPQHF
CDR3 DNA: TGTGCCATCAGTGAGTCGGACAGGGAGGGGAAGCCCCAGCATTTT

D gene: TRBD2
J gene: TRBJ2-1
clone size: .
V gene: TRBV11-2
CDR3 protein: CASSPGTSGYNEQFF
CDR3 DNA: TGTGCCAGCAGCCCGGGGACTAGCGGTTACAATGAGCAGTTCTTC

D gene: TRBD1
J gene: TRBJ2-1
clone size: .
V gene: TRBV24-1
CDR3 protein: CATGTGRDEQFF
CDR3 DNA: TGTGCCACCGGGACAGGCCGGGATGAGCAGTTCTTC

D gene: .
J gene: TRBJ1-4
clone size: once
V gene: TRBV19
CDR3 protein: CASSIGGDNEKLFF
CDR3 DNA: TGTGCCAGTAGTATAGGGGGAGATAATGAAAAACTGTTTTTT

D gene: .
J gene: TRBJ1-3
clone size: .
V gene: TRBV6-2/TRBV6-3
CDR3 protein: CASSFTSRDTGNTIYF
CDR3 DNA: TGTGCCAGCAGTTTCACGTCCCGGGACACCGGAAACACCATATATTTT

D gene: .
J gene: TRBJ2-2
clone size: .
V gene: TRBV5-1
CDR3 protein: CASSHRVVGTNTGELFF
CDR3 DNA: TGCGCCAGCAGTCACAGGGTAGTGGGGACGAACACCGGGGAGCTGTTTTTT

D gene: .
J gene: TRBJ1-4
clone size: .
V gene: TRBV7-9
CDR3 protein: CASSRTASSFLNEKLFF
CDR3 DNA: TGTGCCAGCAGCCGGACAGCTTCCTCATTCCTTAATGAAAAACTGTTTTTT

D gene: .
J gene: TRBJ1-3
clone size: .
V gene: TRBV6-4
CDR3 protein: CANLPGGGGGNTIYF
CDR3 DNA: TGTGCCAACCTACCTGGGGGGGGCGGTGGAAACACCATATATTTT